These 14 T cell receptor beta chains were sequenced from one sample in a study of blood T cell repertoires in COVID-19. TCRdb's table, derived via immunoSEQ multiplex PCR, lists solely in-frame clones and lacks some. The sample has approximately 320,000 clones, around 85% seen once. Sequencing was done on a sample of peripheral blood. These receptors were collected from a human donor in a cohort sampled during active COVID-19.

The V call is TRBV7-2, the J call TRBJ2-7, with 9 bases lining up with TRBD1. CDR3 length: 15 residues. The junction had 10 bases not matched to a gene; V was cut back by 5 bases and J by 5 bases. The germline gives CDR1 SGHTA, CDR2 FQGNSA. The chain's CDR3 is CASSTRTGVLNEQYF. CDR3 bases: TGTGCCAGCAGCACACGGACAGGGGTATTAAACGAGCAGTACTTC.

This chain joins TRBV5-1 and TRBJ1-4; unclear D gene. V lost 4 bases to trimming and J lost 3 bases, with 16 bases between them. Germline V gene sequence: CDR1 SGHRS, CDR2 YFSETQ. This CDR3 comprises 16 residues. CDR3 sequence reads: CASSKSGPAPNEKLFF. In DNA, the CDR3 is TGCGCCAGCAGCAAAAGTGGGCCAGCCCCTAATGAAAAACTGTTTTTT.

This rearrangement joins TRBV9 to TRBJ2-5, with TRBD1 matching 9 bases. Germline V gene data show CDR1 as SGDLS and CDR2 as YYNGEE. V shed 4 bases and J 5 bases; nucleotides not matched to a gene: 6. This CDR3 is built from 14 residues. CDR3 coding DNA: TGTGCCAGCAGCCCCCTAGGGACAGGGGAGACCCAGTACTTC. As protein: CASSPLGTGETQYF.

V gene TRBV10-1 combines with J gene TRBJ2-3; tentative D call: TRBD2 (5 bases). The CDR3 extends over 13 amino acids. Germline lookup yields CDR1 WNHNN and CDR2 SYGVQD (reference sequence). V lost 4 bases to trimming and J lost 2 bases, with 7 bases between them. CDR3 DNA: TGCGCCAGCAGTGGAGGGTACACAGATACGCAGTATTTT. Protein product: CASSGGYTDTQYF.

In its sample, this clone was seen a few times. The chain carries TRBV2 and TRBJ1-1, with D hard to call. The germline V gene encodes CDR1 SNHLY and CDR2 FYNNEI. This CDR3 comprises 13 residues. Trimming left V 4 bases short and J 3 bases short, with 9 bases between. The CDR3 nucleotides read TGTGCCAGCAGTGCAGAGGTCGACACTGAAGCTTTCTTT. It specifies CASSAEVDTEAFF.

This chain uses TRBV5-1 with TRBJ1-1; 7 bases fit TRBD1. V shed 7 bases and J 7 bases; nucleotides not matched to a gene: 16. The germline V gene has CDR1 SGHRS and CDR2 YFSETQ. The CDR3 length is 15 residues. This CDR3 is CASYLGGQARNEAFF. Here the CDR3 DNA reads TGCGCCAGCTACCTCGGCGGACAGGCCCGAAATGAAGCTTTCTTT.

The chain recombines TRBV24-1 with TRBJ2-7; the match to TRBD1 covers 10 bases. The CDR3 consists of 17 residues. CDR1 and CDR2 (germline): KGHDR, SFDVKD. Losses at the gene ends were 6 bases for V and 2 bases for J; bases not matched to a gene: 12. CDR3 amino acids: CATSTGTGALVPYEQYF. The DNA for the CDR3 is TGTGCCACCAGTACCGGGACAGGGGCCCTAGTACCCTACGAGCAGTACTTC.

V is TRBV3-1 (or the pseudogene TRBV3-2) and J is TRBJ2-1; TRBD1 matches 10 bases. With 5 bases clipped from V and 6 bases from J, the junction kept 1 base outside the gene matches. The CDR3 totals 13 residues. Looked up from germline, CDR1 is LGHDT and CDR2 is YNNKEL (reference sequence). As DNA, the CDR3 is TGTGCCAGCAGCAGACAGGGGGCCAATGAGCAGTTCTTC. It encodes CASSRQGANEQFF.

The chain is built from TRBV5-8 and TRBJ2-1; 15 nucleotides line up with TRBD2. The CDR3 consists of 16 residues. Per germline, CDR1 SGHTS and CDR2 YDEGEE. After removal of 4 bases from V and 4 bases from J, the junction contained 3 bases not matched to a gene. Here the CDR3 reads CASSPGTSGGYNEQFF. CDR3 nucleotides: TGTGCCAGCAGCCCCGGGACTAGCGGGGGGTACAATGAGCAGTTCTTC.

The rearrangement links TRBV12-3 or TRBV12-4 to TRBJ2-7, with unresolved D. V dropped 5 bases and J dropped 6 bases, with 8 bases sitting between them. The CDR3 consists of 11 residues. CDR3 sequence reads: CASSITVEQYF. Written as DNA, the CDR3 is TGTGCCAGCAGTATTACAGTCGAGCAGTACTTC.

V is TRBV11-2 and J is TRBJ2-7; D remains unclear. With 4 bases removed from V and 3 bases from J, the gap between germline ends came to 10 bases. Germline lookup yields CDR1 SGHAT and CDR2 FQNNGV. The CDR3 totals 13 residues. The CDR3 bases are TGTGCCAGCAGCTCCCCAGGCGTCTACGAGCAGTACTTC. Translated, it gives CASSSPGVYEQYF.

V gene TRBV9 combines with J gene TRBJ2-3; 8 bases agree with TRBD1. Germline loops: CDR1 SGDLS, CDR2 YYNGEE. Trimming took 0 bases from V and 4 from J; bases not matched to a gene: 16. The CDR3 covers 19 residues. In DNA, the CDR3 is TGTGCCAGCAGCGTAGTAGGGGCCCAGGACAGGGAGGTCCCAGATACGCAGTATTTT. Protein product: CASSVVGAQDREVPDTQYF. The complete variable domain, with remaining parts taken from reference TRBV9 and TRBJ2-3, reads DSGVTQTPKHLITATGQRVTLRCSPRSGDLSVYWYQQSLDQGLQFLIQYYNGEERAKGNILERFSAQQFPDLHSELNLSSLELGDSALYFCASSVVGAQDREVPDTQYFGPGTRLTVL.

This clone was seen repeatedly, ten times or more. Here the CDR3 DNA reads TGTGCCAGCAGTGTACTAGCGGGGGGATCCGAGCAGTACTTC. This gives the protein CASSVLAGGSEQYF. The rearrangement joins TRBV2 to TRBJ2-7, with 12 positions matching TRBD2. The CDR3 consists of 14 residues. The V gene end was trimmed by 4 bases and the J gene end by 6 bases; junction bases not matched to a gene: 4. Germline CDR1 SNHLY, CDR2 FYNNEI.

The rearrangement joins TRBV5-1 to TRBJ2-7; D possibly corresponds to TRBD1 (6 bases). V was pared by 4 bases and J by 2 bases, with 10 bases between. Germline loops: CDR1 SGHRS, CDR2 YFSETQ. CDR3 length: 13 residues. CDR3 DNA: TGCGCCAGCAGCCCTGACAGGACCTACGAGCAGTACTTC. Translated: CASSPDRTYEQYF.